Reported below is one T cell receptor (beta chain). Its antigen is undetermined. Clones were sequenced by immunoSEQ multiplex PCR, and TCRdb holds only the in-frame ones, with some missing. The sample consists of 25,000 to 30,000 clones, 92% of them appearing once. Recipient blood drawn about 28 days pretransplant and days 30, 100, 180 after. These data originate in a study of T cell clonotyping in hematopoietic cell transplantation. Study outcomes and limitations: At the given depth, recipient repertoires were over 97% de novo clonotypes. After transplant, recipient diversity fell while pathologically expanded clonotypes grew through day 180. Cells were unsorted, so CD4 and CD8 contributions were not separated.

The CDR3 is 14 residues long. Germline V lookup: CDR1 GTSNPN, CDR2 SVGIG (reference sequence). V lost 1 base to trimming and J lost 5 bases; unmatched junction nucleotides: 4. The specimen was PBMCs, collected 100 days after allogeneic stem cell transplant. The rearrangement links TRBV30 to TRBJ2-3; 9 bases agree with TRBD1. This TCR was sampled from a female patient between 50 and 59 years old who had an allogeneic stem cell transplant from a related donor, so the T cells may come from the graft donor. Some clones in this sample may be carry-over from other donors' samples. CDR3 sequence (DNA): TGTGCCTGGAGTGACAGGGGGCGGGGAGATACGCAGTATTTT. Amino acids: CAWSDRGRGDTQYF.